This TCR beta chain was retrieved from a study of spatial heterogeneity in lung cancer. Study details: Averaged across combinations, each unique TCR and UMI pairing appeared more than ten times in raw reads, which were uncorrected.

As to this clonotype: The antigen remains undetermined.

The CDR3 totals 14 residues. Between the trimmed V and J ends, which lost 1 base and 1 base, there was a span of 7 bases. Stated time point: sample taken at primary tumor resection. Tumor, nontumor lung or frozen PBMC supplied whole RNA that was sequenced unsorted. On each TCR cDNA molecule, a unique molecular identifier was present. TCRdb reprocessed the 5' RACE reads with MiXCR, giving one entry per CDR3 protein. Of 75,000 or so distinct CDR3 sequences listed, about 8.5% were seen once; the top ten hold 6% to 7%. Study-level results: Follow-up blood showed ubiquitous expanded tumor TCRs less than blood at resection did.

The V gene is TRBV12-3 or TRBV12-4, the J gene TRBJ1-1; D remains unclear. The material was PBMCs, obtained at surgery. The sequence derives from a male donor with early-stage non-small cell lung cancer. This CDR3 reads CASSLGLGNTEAFF. Written as DNA, the CDR3 is TGTGCCAGCAGTTTAGGTTTGGGGAACACTGAAGCTTTCTTT.